This is a list of T cell receptor beta chains from one sample in a study of shared clonotypes between healthy human individuals. This table comes from immunoSEQ multiplex PCR, and its TCRdb copy is limited to in-frame clones, with some not included. Of about 110,000 clones in the sample, 67% are singletons; the top ten hold over 20%. Sequencing input: memory CD8+ T cells sorted from blood. The receptors were gathered from a woman aged 25 to 45 in good health. Each CDR3 is given with its conserved first and last residue. A D gene is named only where the DNA matches it firmly. Clone size is shown for a subset of rows, as once, few, many or a class of expanded clone.

TRBJ2-7 | many | 12 | - | TRBV27 | CASYSSSYEQYF | TGTGCCAGCTACTCTAGCTCCTACGAGCAGTACTTC
TRBJ1-1 | few | 14 | TRBD1 | TRBV6-1 | CASREQGMNTEAFF | TGTGCCAGCAGGGAACAGGGGATGAACACTGAAGCTTTCTTT
TRBJ2-4 | - | 15 | - | TRBV6-5 | CASSRGFLAKNIQYF | TGTGCCAGCAGCCGGGGGTTCCTAGCCAAAAACATTCAGTACTTC
TRBJ2-2 | few | 15 | TRBD2 | TRBV2 | CAKSPGLAETGELFF | TGTGCCAAATCCCCGGGACTAGCGGAGACCGGGGAGCTGTTTTTT
TRBJ1-4 | - | 16 | - | TRBV28 | CASSNLQGTTNEKLFF | TGTGCCAGCAGCAATCTACAGGGAACAACTAATGAAAAACTGTTTTTT
TRBJ2-1 | - | 15 | TRBD1 | TRBV4-2 | CASSQDPTGANEQFF | TGTGCCAGCAGCCAAGATCCGACAGGGGCCAATGAGCAGTTCTTC
TRBJ2-7 | - | 15 | - | TRBV4-1 | CASSQEPGHHYEQYF | TGCGCCAGCAGCCAAGAACCGGGACATCACTACGAGCAGTACTTC
TRBJ2-6 | - | 16 | - | TRBV28 | CASSSGGESGANVLTF | TGTGCCAGCAGCTCCGGTGGGGAATCTGGGGCCAACGTCCTGACTTTC
TRBJ2-1 | - | 12 | TRBD1 | TRBV27 | CATTGGGNEQFF | TGTGCCACGACAGGGGGCGGCAATGAGCAGTTCTTC
TRBJ2-2 | once | 13 | - | TRBV6-1 | CASSKTDYGELFF | TGTGCCAGCAGTAAGACAGATTACGGGGAGCTGTTTTTT
TRBJ2-1 | - | 13 | - | TRBV7-9 | CASRPAVFDEQFF | TGTGCCAGCCGCCCTGCGGTCTTCGATGAGCAGTTCTTC
TRBJ1-4 | - | 12 | - | TRBV4-1 | CASIVPNEKLFF | TGCGCCAGCATTGTCCCTAATGAAAAACTGTTTTTT
TRBJ2-5 | - | 17 | - | TRBV13 | CASSLGLGAEGKETQYF | TGTGCCAGCAGCTTAGGTCTTGGCGCGGAGGGAAAAGAGACCCAGTACTTC
TRBJ1-1 | few | 14 | - | TRBV5-8 | CASSASTENTEAFF | TGTGCCAGCAGCGCCTCGACAGAGAACACTGAAGCTTTCTTT
TRBJ2-1 | once | 18 | - | TRBV9 | CASSALDGPVSSYNEQFF | TGTGCCAGCAGCGCCTTAGATGGTCCGGTTTCGTCCTACAATGAGCAGTTCTTC
TRBJ2-1 | - | 15 | TRBD1 | TRBV7-2 | CASSTWTGGGNEQFF | TGTGCCAGCAGCACTTGGACAGGGGGAGGAAATGAGCAGTTCTTC
TRBJ1-1 | - | 13 | - | TRBV6-6 | CASSYSEVTEAFF | TGTGCCAGCAGTTACTCTGAGGTCACTGAAGCTTTCTTT
TRBJ1-2 | - | 14 | - | TRBV6-5 | CASSYQETNYGYTF | TGTGCCAGCAGTTACCAGGAGACTAACTATGGCTACACCTTC
TRBJ2-1 | - | 13 | - | TRBV2 | CASSVARNNEQFF | TGTGCCAGCTCGGTAGCAAGAAACAATGAGCAGTTCTTC
TRBJ2-3 | - | 14 | - | TRBV5-1 | CASSLGGNQDTQYF | TGCGCCAGCAGCTTGGGAGGGAACCAAGATACGCAGTATTTT
TRBJ1-5 | - | 15 | - | TRBV2 | CASRTTRAINQPQHF | TGTGCCAGCAGGACGACCCGGGCAATCAATCAGCCCCAGCATTTT
TRBJ2-3 | medium-sized | 17 | TRBD1 | TRBV6-4 | CASSDSPGGQGRDTQYF | TGTGCCAGCAGTGACTCGCCTGGGGGACAGGGCCGGGATACGCAGTATTTT
TRBJ1-1 | - | 15 | TRBD1 | TRBV12-5 | CASGSSQGAGTEAFF | TGTGCTAGTGGTTCCTCACAGGGGGCGGGCACTGAAGCTTTCTTT
TRBJ2-7 | - | 11 | - | TRBV28 | CASTTAGEQYF | TGTGCCAGCACCACCGCGGGAGAGCAGTACTTC
TRBJ2-5 | once | 14 | TRBD2 | TRBV9 | CASSSGNLVETQYF | TGTGCCAGCTCGAGCGGGAACCTGGTGGAGACCCAGTACTTC
TRBJ1-5 | - | 17 | TRBD1 | TRBV28 | CASSSQAGGERNQPQHF | TGTGCCAGCAGTTCTCAGGCAGGGGGCGAGCGCAATCAGCCCCAGCATTTT
TRBJ1-5 | few | 14 | - | TRBV6-1 | CASSEGSGGQPQHF | TGTGCCAGCAGTGAAGGATCCGGGGGTCAGCCCCAGCATTTT
TRBJ2-3 | - | 15 | TRBD1 | TRBV10-3 | CAIRRDRGPLDTQYF | TGTGCCATCAGAAGAGACAGGGGTCCCTTAGATACGCAGTATTTT
TRBJ1-4 | - | 17 | - | TRBV14 | CASSQELRGATNEKLFF | TGTGCCAGCAGCCAAGAATTGAGGGGTGCAACTAATGAAAAACTGTTTTTT
TRBJ1-1 | once | 13 | - | TRBV2 | CASIRMLDTEAFF | TGTGCCAGCATTCGGATGTTGGACACTGAAGCTTTCTTT
TRBJ2-3 | - | 15 | - | TRBV9 | CASSKTGTSTDTQYF | TGTGCCAGCAGCAAAACCGGGACTAGCACAGATACGCAGTATTTT
TRBJ2-7 | - | 15 | - | TRBV11-2 | CASSPRPTPPYEQYF | TGTGCCAGCAGCCCAAGACCAACTCCCCCCTACGAGCAGTACTTC
TRBJ1-5 | few | 14 | - | TRBV2 | CASKGSNSNQPQHF | TGTGCCAGCAAAGGCAGCAATAGCAATCAGCCCCAGCATTTT
TRBJ1-4 | - | 14 | - | TRBV19 | CASRKTGGGEKLFF | TGTGCCAGTAGGAAGACCGGCGGAGGTGAAAAACTGTTTTTT
TRBJ1-4 | few | 15 | TRBD1 | TRBV9 | CASSVAGTGVEKLFF | TGTGCCAGCAGCGTAGCTGGGACAGGTGTGGAAAAACTGTTTTTT
TRBJ1-1 | once | 14 | - | TRBV7-4 | CASSLSSAYTEAFF | TGTGCCAGCAGCTTATCCAGCGCTTACACTGAAGCTTTCTTT
TRBJ1-5 | - | 14 | - | TRBV28 | CASTQAAALEPQHF | TGTGCCAGCACCCAGGCGGCGGCACTTGAGCCCCAGCATTTT
TRBJ2-1 | - | 15 | - | TRBV9 | CASSVAWGSSNEQFF | TGTGCCAGCAGCGTAGCTTGGGGGAGCAGTAATGAGCAGTTCTTC
TRBJ2-3 | - | 11 | - | TRBV20-1 | CSARAPRAQYF | TGCAGTGCTAGAGCCCCCCGTGCGCAGTATTTT